This TCR beta chain emerged from a study of blood T cells in healthy people across ages. This CDR3 is 14 amino acids long. Looked up from germline, CDR1 is SGHTA and CDR2 is FQGTGA. V was clipped by 5 bases and J by 4 bases, with 12 bases between them. Each of the donors had 9 to 10 milliliters of peripheral blood drawn into EDTA-treated Vacutainer tubes. The authors ran a second PCR of about 6 to 12 cycles using a sample-barcoded 5' primer and a J-beta primer mix. A template-switch adaptor that had 12 random nucleotides put a tag on each cDNA molecule. TCRdb redid the calling of the 5' RACE reads with MiXCR, one entry per CDR3 protein. The sample holds around 1,000,000 distinct CDR3 sequences, 25% seen once. This clonotype came up many times. The sample was also reused in another study, on T cells of mothers and their children. That paper states: Slightly higher overlap, not significant, was seen in related mother-child pairs than in unrelated pairs. T cell clones that were persistent and microchimeric went undetected.

This TCR came from a girl aged 2 to 9 in good health. Sequencing was performed on blood. This chain joins TRBV7-3 and TRBJ2-1; D call uncertain. CDR3 sequence: CASSLDHGYNEQFF. CDR3 bases: TGTGCCAGCAGCCTGGACCATGGGTACAATGAGCAGTTCTTC.